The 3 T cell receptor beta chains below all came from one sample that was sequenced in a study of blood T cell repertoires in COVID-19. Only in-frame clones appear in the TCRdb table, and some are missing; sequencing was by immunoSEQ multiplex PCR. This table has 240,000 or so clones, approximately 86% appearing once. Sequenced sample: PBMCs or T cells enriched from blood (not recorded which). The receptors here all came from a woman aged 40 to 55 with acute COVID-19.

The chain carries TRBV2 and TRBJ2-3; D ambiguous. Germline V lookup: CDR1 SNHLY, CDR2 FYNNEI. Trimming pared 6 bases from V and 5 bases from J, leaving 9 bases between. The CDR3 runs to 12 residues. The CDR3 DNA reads TGTGCCAGCAGACCTCCAGGAGATACGCAGTATTTT. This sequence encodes CASRPPGDTQYF.

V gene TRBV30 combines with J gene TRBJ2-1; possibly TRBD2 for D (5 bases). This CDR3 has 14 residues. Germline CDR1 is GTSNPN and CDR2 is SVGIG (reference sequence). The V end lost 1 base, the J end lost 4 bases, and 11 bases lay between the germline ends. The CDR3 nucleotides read TGTGCCTGGAGTGATCTCGGGGTGTACAATGAGCAGTTCTTC. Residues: CAWSDLGVYNEQFF.

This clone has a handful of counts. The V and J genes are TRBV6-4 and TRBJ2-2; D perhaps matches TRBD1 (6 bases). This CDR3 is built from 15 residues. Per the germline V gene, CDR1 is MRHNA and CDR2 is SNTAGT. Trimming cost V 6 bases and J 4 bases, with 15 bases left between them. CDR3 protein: CASRKQGGGTGELFF. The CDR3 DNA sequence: TGTGCCAGCAGGAAACAGGGTGGAGGCACCGGGGAGCTGTTTTTT.